This is a list of T cell receptor beta chains from one sample in a study of T cells after yellow fever vaccination. MiXCR was run by TCRdb on the 5' RACE reads, yielding one entry per CDR3 protein. The profile shows about 110,000 distinct CDR3 sequences, roughly 8.4% of them singletons. The sequencing used CD8+ T cells sorted from PBMCs, collected 45 days after the yellow fever booster vaccination. These receptors originate from a young man who received the YFV17D yellow fever vaccine. Both conserved end residues are part of each CDR3. Each record gives: CDR3 DNA, CDR3 protein, D gene, J gene, V gene, clone size. The D gene is left open where the match is weak. Rows give clone size only sometimes, using once, few, many, or a class for an expanded clone.

CDR3nt: TGTGCCAGCGGGGGACTAGCGGGTACCTACAATGAGCAGTTCTTC
CDR3aa: CASGGLAGTYNEQFF
d_gene: TRBD2
j_gene: TRBJ2-1
v_gene: TRBV28
abundance: many

CDR3nt: TGTGCCAGCAGCTCGGGACTTAGGTGGGGGGAGCTGTTTTTT
CDR3aa: CASSSGLRWGELFF
d_gene: .
j_gene: TRBJ2-2
v_gene: TRBV7-6
abundance: many

CDR3nt: TGTGCCAGCAGCATAGATACCCCATGGGAGCTAGCGGGAGTCGACGAGCAGTACTTC
CDR3aa: CASSIDTPWELAGVDEQYF
d_gene: TRBD2
j_gene: TRBJ2-7
v_gene: TRBV2
abundance: .

CDR3nt: TGCGCCAGCAGCTCCTCTACTTACACAGATACGCAGTATTTT
CDR3aa: CASSSSTYTDTQYF
d_gene: .
j_gene: TRBJ2-3
v_gene: TRBV5-1
abundance: few

CDR3nt: TGTGCCAGCAGCCTTAGCGGGAGACGCAATGAGCAGTTCTTC
CDR3aa: CASSLSGRRNEQFF
d_gene: TRBD2
j_gene: TRBJ2-1
v_gene: TRBV14
abundance: .

CDR3nt: TGTGCCAGCAGTTTAGCGGGCGGGGAGCTGTTTTTT
CDR3aa: CASSLAGGELFF
d_gene: .
j_gene: TRBJ2-2
v_gene: TRBV12-3/TRBV12-4
abundance: many

CDR3nt: TGTGCCAGCAGCCAAGAAAATACAGGGGGCTACGAGCAGTACTTC
CDR3aa: CASSQENTGGYEQYF
d_gene: TRBD1
j_gene: TRBJ2-7
v_gene: TRBV4-2
abundance: many

CDR3nt: TGCAGTGCTAGCGGGAAGAGCTCCTACAATGAGCAGTTCTTC
CDR3aa: CSASGKSSYNEQFF
d_gene: .
j_gene: TRBJ2-1
v_gene: TRBV20-1
abundance: many

CDR3nt: TGTGCCACCAGTGAGGGAGCGGGGTACAATGAGCAGTTCTTC
CDR3aa: CATSEGAGYNEQFF
d_gene: TRBD2
j_gene: TRBJ2-1
v_gene: TRBV24-1
abundance: many

CDR3nt: TGTGCCACCAGTGACCCCAGTTGGAAGCAGTTCTTC
CDR3aa: CATSDPSWKQFF
d_gene: .
j_gene: TRBJ2-1
v_gene: TRBV24-1
abundance: many